The 20 T cell receptor beta chains below were found in one sample sequenced in a study of CDR3 diversity in severe acne (dated by TCRdb to 2018 to 2020). The library was generated by PCR. Sequenced on an Illumina HiSeq 2000. TCRdb reprocessing: public reads trimmed at Q25 with fastp, clones called with MiXCR, in-frame beta chains kept. CDR3 protein duplicates are merged, each entry listing the most common genes and DNA. The sample yields 84,000 or so distinct CDR3 sequences; around 50% were counted once. Jointly, the top ten make up roughly a tenth of the sample. The sequencing sample was made of blood. These receptors were taken from a male donor in good health, serving as a control.

A word on this clonotype: This CDR3 fails to terminate in the conserved phenylalanine or tryptophan, so it likely reflects a read error. The DNA is omitted, as the CDR3 cannot be located on it reliably, and the CDR3 follows TCRdb's listing. The V gene is TRBV28, the J gene TRBJ1-3; the table's D call, TRBD1, was not checked against the DNA. The CDR3 length equals 15 residues, ends included. Germline V CDR1 and CDR2: MDHEN, SYDVKM. The CDR3 here is CASSQDRGRRGARGD.

The J gene is TRBJ2-5, the V gene TRBV20-1; 14 bases line up with TRBD2. Germline CDR1 is DFQATT and CDR2 is SNEGSKA (reference sequence). This CDR3 is 14 amino acids long. Trimming at V came to 4 bases and at J to 4 bases, leaving 2 bases not matched to a gene. The CDR3 sequence: CSATGLAGGETQYF. CDR3 bases: TGCAGTGCTACAGGACTAGCGGGAGGAGAGACCCAGTACTTC.

The rearrangement links TRBV5-1 to TRBJ2-7; 12 nucleotides line up with TRBD2. Germline V gene sequence: CDR1 SGHRS, CDR2 YFSETQ. The CDR3 extends over 13 amino acids. Losses at the gene ends were 5 bases for V and 4 bases for J; bases not matched to a gene: 1. CDR3 sequence: CASRGLAGYEQYF. The DNA of the CDR3 is TGCGCCAGCAGGGGACTAGCGGGTTACGAGCAGTACTTC.

Turning to this clonotype: This may be a read error, as it is one base from a much larger clone. DNA for the CDR3: TGTGCCAGCGGTGGAAGTGCGGGGGAGCAGTACTTC. It encodes CASGGSAGEQYF. This chain uses TRBV2 with TRBJ2-7; possible D gene TRBD2, 6 bases. The ends were cut back, 8 bases at V and 7 bases at J, with 15 bases in the middle. This CDR3 contains 12 residues. Germline V CDR1 and CDR2: SNHLY, FYNNEI.

J is TRBJ2-7 and V is TRBV6-5, with 13 bases aligning to TRBD2. Germline-derived CDR1 and CDR2 are MNHEY and SVGAGI. Trimming cost V 5 bases and J 3 bases; bases outside gene matches: 4. The CDR3 loop spans 15 amino acids. The CDR3 coding sequence is TGTGCCAGCAGTGGACTAGCGGGAGACTACTACGAGCAGTACTTC. It specifies CASSGLAGDYYEQYF.

Of note for this clonotype: This may stem from a read error, because a much larger clone lies one nucleotide away. V gene TRBV12-3 or TRBV12-4 combines with J gene TRBJ2-5; D not resolved. The CDR3 contains 14 residues. The CDR3 coding sequence is TGTGCCAGCAGTTTCCCCCCACAACAAGGGACCCAGTACTTC. Translated: CASSFPPQQGTQYF.

Concerning this clonotype: The junction departs from germline at one end; a sequencing error may be responsible. The V gene is TRBV28, the J gene TRBJ1-1, with 7 bases lining up with TRBD1. This CDR3 has 13 amino acids. Germline CDR1 reads MDHEN; CDR2 reads SYDVKM. CDR3 DNA sequence: TGTGCCAGCAGACAGGGGATGAGCACTGAAGCTTCCTTT. It specifies CASRQGMSTEASF.

The CDR3 DNA reads as TGTGCCAGCAGCTTAGATCCACGGAGCAATGGCTACACCTTC. The encoded protein is CASSLDPRSNGYTF. The chain uses TRBV7-2 and TRBJ1-2, with D hard to call. This CDR3 comprises 14 residues. V gave up 1 base and J gave up 6 bases, with 12 bases separating them. Germline lookup yields CDR1 SGHTA and CDR2 FQGNSA.

V gene TRBV20-1 combines with J gene TRBJ1-4; no definite D call. The CDR3 extends over 17 amino acids. Trimming pared 6 bases from V and 7 bases from J, leaving 27 bases between. Germline V gene sequence: CDR1 DFQATT, CDR2 SNEGSKA (reference sequence). The CDR3 sequence is CSASSQGLTPWGEKLFF. CDR3 nucleotides: TGCAGTGCCAGCAGCCAAGGACTCACCCCATGGGGTGAAAAACTGTTTTTT.

This rearrangement joins TRBV2 to TRBJ2-5; 10 bases are a match to TRBD2. The CDR3 extends over 16 amino acids. CDR1 and CDR2 (germline): SNHLY, FYNNEI. V shed 3 bases and J 5 bases; nucleotides not matched to a gene: 9. The CDR3 loop is CASSDWLAGVGETQYF. DNA for the CDR3: TGTGCCAGCAGTGACTGGCTAGCGGGAGTGGGGGAGACCCAGTACTTC.

This rearrangement joins TRBV6-1 to TRBJ1-2, with D unresolved. Trimming stripped 5 bases from V and 4 bases from J, with 11 bases between. From germline, CDR1 is MNHNS and CDR2 SASEGT. This CDR3 has 13 residues. The CDR3 here is CASSYTQSYGYTF. The CDR3 bases are TGTGCCAGCAGTTACACCCAGTCCTATGGCTACACCTTC.

The table lists this clonotype with a few counts. The rearrangement joins TRBV15 to TRBJ2-5; 15 bases are shared with TRBD2. CDR1 is LNHNV and CDR2 is YYDKDF in the germline V gene (reference sequence). J was trimmed by 3 bases and V by 3 bases; bases with no gene match: 2. The CDR3 is 16 amino acids. CDR3 coding DNA: TGTGCCACCAGCAGTAGGACTAGCGGGAGGGAAGAGACCCAGTACTTC. Translating gives CATSSRTSGREETQYF.

Regarding this clonotype: The CDR3 carries no conserved terminal phenylalanine or tryptophan, so it likely arises from a read error. The DNA is omitted, as the CDR3 cannot be located on it reliably, and the CDR3 follows TCRdb's listing. This chain joins TRBV27 and TRBJ2-3; the table assigns TRBD1, which was not confirmed against the DNA. Germline assignment: CDR1 MNHEY and CDR2 SMNVEV (reference sequence). The CDR3 has 19 amino acids, counting both end residues. The CDR3 sequence is CASSLSAGARVSYGYTFGS.

The V and J genes are TRBV29-1 and TRBJ1-1; no clear D gene. The CDR3 consists of 11 residues. Trimming stripped 6 bases from V and 7 bases from J, with 12 bases between. Germline loops: CDR1 SQVTM, CDR2 ANQGSEA. CDR3 coding DNA: TGCAGCGTCATCAACCGGGATGAAGCTTTCTTT. Protein: CSVINRDEAFF. Combining the CDR3 with reference TRBV29-1 and TRBJ1-1 gives the whole variable domain SAVISQKPSRDICQRGTSLTIQCQVDSQVTMMFWYRQQPGQSLTLIATANQGSEATYESGFVIDKFPISRPNLTFSTLTVSNMSPEDSSIYLCSVINRDEAFFGQGTRLTVV.

This clonotype appeared a few times. This chain links TRBV9 with TRBJ2-5; 9 bases match TRBD1. This CDR3 region has 15 residues. The V and J ends lost 7 bases and 2 bases, in that order; junction bases with no gene match: 9. Germline assignment: CDR1 SGDLS and CDR2 YYNGEE. For the CDR3, the DNA is TGTGCCAGCTCACCGGACAGGGGATTACAAGAGACCCAGTACTTC. This translates into CASSPDRGLQETQYF.

This clonotype was detected many times. The chain carries TRBV27 and TRBJ1-1, with D uncertain. The CDR3 spans 13 residues. Germline values: CDR1 MNHEY, CDR2 SMNVEV (reference sequence). The ends were cut back, 3 bases at V and 3 bases at J, with 8 bases in the middle. CDR3 sequence (DNA): TGTGCCAGCAGTTTCGGCGGTTACACTGAAGCTTTCTTT. Its protein product is CASSFGGYTEAFF.

This clonotype was seen just once. The V and J genes are TRBV20-1 and TRBJ2-3; 10 bases are a match to TRBD2. The CDR3 loop spans 15 amino acids. Trimming at V came to 3 bases and at J to 6 bases, leaving 9 bases not matched to a gene. Germline lookup yields CDR1 DFQATT and CDR2 SNEGSKA (reference sequence). CDR3 sequence (DNA): TGCAGTGCTAGCTTAGGACTAGCGGCTGGGGATACGCAGTATTTT. It specifies CSASLGLAAGDTQYF.

As to this clonotype: Because it lacks the conserved phenylalanine or tryptophan at the end, this CDR3 is likely a read error. The chain joins TRBV5-4 to TRBJ2-7, with 9 bases lining up with TRBD1. This CDR3 comprises 13 residues. The V gene's germline CDR1 is SGHNT and CDR2 YYREEE (reference sequence). V was pared by 8 bases and J by 0 bases, with 3 bases of the junction left unmatched. CDR3 DNA sequence: TGTGCCAGGGGGGGACAGGGCTCCTACGAGCAGTACCTC. This sequence encodes CARGGQGSYEQYL.

The genes are TRBV7-3 and TRBJ2-1; 11 bases agree with TRBD2. Trimming took 2 bases from V and 0 from J; bases not matched to a gene: 0. Germline V gives CDR1 SGHTA, CDR2 FQGTGA. CDR3 length equals 16 residues. CDR3 region: CASSLLAGGSYNEQFF. CDR3 DNA sequence: TGTGCCAGCAGCTTACTAGCGGGGGGCTCCTACAATGAGCAGTTCTTC.

For this clonotype: The germline gene is not matched at one end of the junction; a read error may be the cause. The rearrangement joins TRBV10-2 to TRBJ1-6, with D tentatively TRBD1 (6 bases). Germline V gene lookup returns CDR1 WSHSY and CDR2 SAAADI. The CDR3 is 14 amino acids. The CDR3 region has the DNA TGTGCCAGCAGTCAGCAGGGGAGGGATTCACCCCTCCACTTT. Residues: CASSQQGRDSPLHF.